This TCR beta chain was profiled in a study of cytomegalovirus exposure and HLA in healthy donors. Overall study: Per a later analysis, the roughly 670 first-cohort and 95 to 150 validation repertoires shared one platform.

Whole-study findings and limits: High specificity and sensitivity for cytomegalovirus status were reported for the classifier. Subsequent analysis found a tendency for first-cohort TCR clusters to co-occur within the approximately 130 validation repertoires. The authors enumerated 150 to 200 TCR beta chains as linked to cytomegalovirus.

The CDR3 totals 12 residues. The V end lost 5 bases, the J end lost 2 bases, and 7 bases lay between the germline ends. CDR1 and CDR2 (germline): SGHNT, YENEEA. Of note for this clone: As yet, its antigen is unknown.

Method: immunoSEQ multiplex PCR; TCRdb's copy keeps in-frame clones and lacks some. The sample contains under 150,000 clones, around nine tenths of which appear only once. The chain couples TRBV11-3 to TRBJ2-7; D ambiguous. This TCR was sampled from a man between 18 and 29 years old in good health and CMV-seropositive. Sample: PBMCs. CDR3 sequence: CASSMTPYEQYF. The DNA for the CDR3 is TGTGCCAGCAGCATGACACCCTACGAGCAGTACTTC.